The present T cell receptor (beta chain) was sequenced within a study of STAT3 mutations in large granular lymphocyte leukemia. Regarding the study as a whole: Differing intervals and regimens complicate linking therapy response to clone burden. Every T-LGLL patient had at least one immunodominant TCRbeta clonotype. Persisting codominant clonotypes may have hidden a small pathogenic clone. Clonal expansion was inferred from other time points because no sample existed at each clone's first appearance.

Trimming shortened V by 1 base and J by 9 bases, and 22 bases separated the two germline ends. CDR3 length equals 16 residues. Germline assignment: CDR1 LNHNV and CDR2 YYDKDF (reference sequence). Assay: immunoSEQ multiplex PCR; the TCRdb copy retains only in-frame clones and omits some. The sample records more than 9,500 clones, 85% being singletons. A remark on this clone: The antigen is not known.

Sequencing was done on a sample of peripheral blood mononuclear cells. The chain recombines TRBV15 with TRBJ2-7, with a tentative D call TRBD1 (6 bases). This TCR came from a man at least 80 years old with T-cell large granular lymphocyte leukemia. Some clones in this sample may be carry-over from other donors' samples. This CDR3 reads CATSRAVGADPTRQYF. For the CDR3, the DNA is TGTGCCACCAGCAGAGCGGTGGGGGCCGATCCTACGAGGCAGTACTTC.